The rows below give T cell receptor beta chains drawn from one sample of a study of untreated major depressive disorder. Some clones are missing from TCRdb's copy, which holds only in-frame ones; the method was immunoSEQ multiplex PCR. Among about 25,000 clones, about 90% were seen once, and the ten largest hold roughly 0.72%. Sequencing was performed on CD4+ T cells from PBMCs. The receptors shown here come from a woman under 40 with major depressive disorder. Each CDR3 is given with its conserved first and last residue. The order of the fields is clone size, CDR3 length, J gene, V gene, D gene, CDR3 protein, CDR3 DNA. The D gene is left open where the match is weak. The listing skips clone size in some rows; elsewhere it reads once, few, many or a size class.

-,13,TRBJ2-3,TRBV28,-,CASMVQSTDTQYF,TGTGCCAGCATGGTACAAAGCACAGATACGCAGTATTTT
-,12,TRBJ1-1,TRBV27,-,CASNIPGGWAFF,TGTGCCAGCAATATACCGGGCGGTTGGGCTTTCTTT
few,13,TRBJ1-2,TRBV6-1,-,CAIREQGGYGYTF,TGTGCCATCAGGGAACAGGGAGGCTATGGCTACACCTTC
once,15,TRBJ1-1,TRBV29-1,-,CSVVGGGIMNTEAFF,TGCAGCGTTGTAGGAGGAGGGATCATGAACACTGAAGCTTTCTTT
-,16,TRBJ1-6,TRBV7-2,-,CASSLERGGGGSPLHF,TGTGCCAGCAGCTTAGAGAGGGGGGGCGGGGGGTCACCCCTCCACTTT
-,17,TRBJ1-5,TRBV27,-,CASSSKAGTISNQPQHF,TGTGCCAGCAGTTCAAAGGCGGGGACAATTAGCAATCAGCCCCAGCATTTT
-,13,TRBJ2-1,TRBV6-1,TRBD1,CASNRGSYNEQFF,TGTGCCAGCAACAGGGGGTCGTACAATGAGCAGTTCTTC
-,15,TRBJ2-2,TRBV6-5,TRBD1,CASRPPGQGFGELFF,TGTGCCAGCAGGCCACCGGGACAGGGGTTCGGGGAGCTGTTTTTT
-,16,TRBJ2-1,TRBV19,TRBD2,CASRRAEIAGMGEQFF,TGTGCCAGTAGGCGCGCCGAGATAGCGGGTATGGGTGAGCAGTTCTTC
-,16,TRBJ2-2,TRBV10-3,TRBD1,CAISGTGGSGTGELFF,TGTGCCATCAGTGGGACAGGGGGCTCGGGCACCGGGGAGCTGTTTTTT
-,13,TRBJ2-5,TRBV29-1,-,CSVLSGGGETQYF,TGCAGCGTCCTTAGCGGTGGGGGGGAGACCCAGTACTTC
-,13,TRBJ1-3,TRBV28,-,CASSLYRANTIYF,TGTGCCAGCAGTTTATACAGGGCGAACACCATATATTTT
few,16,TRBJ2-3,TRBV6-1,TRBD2,CASSEFGLAGTDTQYF,TGTGCCAGCAGTGAATTCGGACTAGCGGGCACAGATACGCAGTATTTT
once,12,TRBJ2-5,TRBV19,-,CASSFTWGTQYF,TGTGCCAGTAGTTTTACTTGGGGGACCCAGTACTTC
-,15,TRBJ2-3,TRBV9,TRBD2,CASSASSGGADTQYF,TGTGCCAGCAGCGCGTCTAGCGGGGGGGCGGATACGCAGTATTTT
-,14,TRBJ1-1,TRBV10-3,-,CAISDIDRDTEAFF,TGTGCCATCAGTGATATCGACCGAGACACTGAAGCTTTCTTT
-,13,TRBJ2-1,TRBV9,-,CASSVDHHNEQFF,TGTGCCAGCAGCGTAGATCACCACAATGAGCAGTTCTTC
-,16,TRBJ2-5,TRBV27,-,CASKFRGSGSTETQYF,TGTGCCAGCAAATTTAGGGGGTCAGGTTCGACAGAGACCCAGTACTTC
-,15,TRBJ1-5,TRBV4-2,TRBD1,CASSPQGSSNQPQHF,TGTGCCAGCAGCCCACAGGGGAGTAGCAATCAGCCCCAGCATTTT
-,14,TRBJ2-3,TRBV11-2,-,CASSRTTPTDTQYF,TGTGCCAGCAGCCGGACTACCCCCACAGATACGCAGTATTTT
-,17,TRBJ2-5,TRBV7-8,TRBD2,CASSPEWREGRVETQYF,TGTGCCAGCAGCCCCGAGTGGCGGGAGGGCCGCGTGGAGACCCAGTACTTC
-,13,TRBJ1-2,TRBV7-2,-,CASSLRGNYGYTF,TGTGCCAGCAGCTTGAGGGGAAACTATGGCTACACCTTC